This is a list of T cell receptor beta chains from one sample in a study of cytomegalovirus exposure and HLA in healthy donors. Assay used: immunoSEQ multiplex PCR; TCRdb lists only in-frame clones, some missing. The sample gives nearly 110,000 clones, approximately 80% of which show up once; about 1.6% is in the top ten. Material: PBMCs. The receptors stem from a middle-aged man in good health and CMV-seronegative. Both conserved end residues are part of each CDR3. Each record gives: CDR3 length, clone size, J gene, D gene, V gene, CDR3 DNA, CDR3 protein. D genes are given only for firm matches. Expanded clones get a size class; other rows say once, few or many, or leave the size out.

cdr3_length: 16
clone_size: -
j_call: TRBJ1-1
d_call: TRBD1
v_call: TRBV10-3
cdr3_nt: TGTGCCATCAGTGACGGGGACAGACTCTTGAACACTGAAGCTTTCTTT
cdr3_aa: CAISDGDRLLNTEAFF

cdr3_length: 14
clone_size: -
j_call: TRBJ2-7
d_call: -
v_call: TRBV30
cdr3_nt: TGTGCCCGGGCGACAGGCAGGAGCTCCTACGAGCAGTACTTC
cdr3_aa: CARATGRSSYEQYF

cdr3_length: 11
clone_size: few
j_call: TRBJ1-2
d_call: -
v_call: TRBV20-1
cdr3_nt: TGCAGTGCGCGCGGGAATGGTGGCTACACCTTC
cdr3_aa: CSARGNGGYTF

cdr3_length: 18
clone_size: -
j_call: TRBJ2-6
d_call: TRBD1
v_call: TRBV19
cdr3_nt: TGTGCCAGCCGGTTGCCGGGACAGGGGACGTCTGGGGCCAACGTCCTGACTTTC
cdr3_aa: CASRLPGQGTSGANVLTF

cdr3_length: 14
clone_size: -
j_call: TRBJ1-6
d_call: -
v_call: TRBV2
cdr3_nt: TGTGCCAGCATGCGGGAAAGCTATAATTCACCCCTCCACTTT
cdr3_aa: CASMRESYNSPLHF

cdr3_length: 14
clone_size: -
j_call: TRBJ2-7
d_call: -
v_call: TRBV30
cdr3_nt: TGTGCCTGGAGTGAGGTCCCGACAACCTACGAGCAGTACTTC
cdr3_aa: CAWSEVPTTYEQYF

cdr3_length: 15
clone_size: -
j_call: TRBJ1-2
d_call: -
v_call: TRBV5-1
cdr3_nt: TGCGCCAGCAGCTTGTACAGCTTCTCCGGCTATGGCTACACCTTC
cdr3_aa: CASSLYSFSGYGYTF

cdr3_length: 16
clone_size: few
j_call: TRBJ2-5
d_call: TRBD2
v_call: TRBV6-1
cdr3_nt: TGTGCCAGCAGTGAATTTGGAGCGGGGGGGCCAGAGACCCAGTACTTC
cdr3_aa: CASSEFGAGGPETQYF

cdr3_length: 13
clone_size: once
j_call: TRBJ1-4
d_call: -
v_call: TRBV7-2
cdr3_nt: TGTGCCAGCACACAGGCAACTAATGAAAAACTGTTTTTT
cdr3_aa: CASTQATNEKLFF

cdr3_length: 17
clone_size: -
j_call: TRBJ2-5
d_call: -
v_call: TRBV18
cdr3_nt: TGTGCCAGCTCACCAGAGTTGTCTTATTATCGGGGGGAGACCCAGTACTTC
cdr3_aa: CASSPELSYYRGETQYF

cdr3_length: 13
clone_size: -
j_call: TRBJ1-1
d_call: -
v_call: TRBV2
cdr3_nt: TGTGCCAGCAGTCAGGGAACTGGGACTGAAGCTTTCTTT
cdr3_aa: CASSQGTGTEAFF

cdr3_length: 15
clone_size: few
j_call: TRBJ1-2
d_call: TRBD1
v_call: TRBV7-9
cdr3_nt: TGTGCCAGCAGCTTCGGACAGGGAAGAAGCTATGGCTACACCTTC
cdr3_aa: CASSFGQGRSYGYTF

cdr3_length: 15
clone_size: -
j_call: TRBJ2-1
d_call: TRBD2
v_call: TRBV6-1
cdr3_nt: TGTGCCAGCAGTGGAGACGGGGGGGCCTACAATGAGCAGTTCTTC
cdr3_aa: CASSGDGGAYNEQFF

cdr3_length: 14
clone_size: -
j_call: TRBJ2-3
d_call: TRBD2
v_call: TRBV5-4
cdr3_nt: TGTGCCACTTCCAAAGCGGGGGTCACAGATACGCAGTATTTT
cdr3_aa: CATSKAGVTDTQYF

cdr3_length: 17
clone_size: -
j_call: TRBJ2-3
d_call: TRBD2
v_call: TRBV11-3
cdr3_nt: TGTGCCAGCAGCTCCGGTGGGAGCGGGGGGAACACAGATACGCAGTATTTT
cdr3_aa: CASSSGGSGGNTDTQYF

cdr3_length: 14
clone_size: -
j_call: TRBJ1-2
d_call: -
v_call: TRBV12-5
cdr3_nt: TGTGCTAGTGGTTTGGACCCCCAGGACTATGGCTACACCTTC
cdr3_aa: CASGLDPQDYGYTF

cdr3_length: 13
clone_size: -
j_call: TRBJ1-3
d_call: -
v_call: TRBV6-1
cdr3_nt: TGTGCCTCCTCGTTAGAGCCCGGAAACACCATATATTTT
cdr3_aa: CASSLEPGNTIYF

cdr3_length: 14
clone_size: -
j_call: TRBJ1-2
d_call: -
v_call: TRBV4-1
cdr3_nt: TGCGCCAGCAGCCAAGACCTGCGGGCCAGGGGCTACACCTTC
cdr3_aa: CASSQDLRARGYTF

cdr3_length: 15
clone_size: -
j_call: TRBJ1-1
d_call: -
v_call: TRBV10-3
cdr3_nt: TGTGCCATCAGTGAGCGGGTTGGGTTAATCACTGAAGCTTTCTTT
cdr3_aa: CAISERVGLITEAFF

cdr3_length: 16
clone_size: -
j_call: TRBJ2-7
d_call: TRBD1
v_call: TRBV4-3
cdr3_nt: TGCGCCAGCAGCCAAGGTCGCGGGACAGGGAATTACGAGCAGTACTTC
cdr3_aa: CASSQGRGTGNYEQYF

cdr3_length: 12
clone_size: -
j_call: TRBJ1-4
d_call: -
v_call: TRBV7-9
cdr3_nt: TGTGCCAGCAGCTGGTCCAGTGAAAAACTGTTTTTT
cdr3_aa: CASSWSSEKLFF

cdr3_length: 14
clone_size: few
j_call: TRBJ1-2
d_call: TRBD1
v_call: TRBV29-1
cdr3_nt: TGCAGCGTTATGGACAGGGTTGGTAACTATGGCTACACCTTC
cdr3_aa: CSVMDRVGNYGYTF

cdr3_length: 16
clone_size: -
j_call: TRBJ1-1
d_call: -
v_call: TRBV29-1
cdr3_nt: TGCAGCGTTGAAGATTTTCGCGGGGGCGGAAACACTGAAGCTTTCTTT
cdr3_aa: CSVEDFRGGGNTEAFF

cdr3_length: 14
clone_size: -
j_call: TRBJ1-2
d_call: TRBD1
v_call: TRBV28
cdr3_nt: TGTGCCAGCAGTGAAGGACAGGGGGCTTATGGCTACACCTTC
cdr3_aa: CASSEGQGAYGYTF

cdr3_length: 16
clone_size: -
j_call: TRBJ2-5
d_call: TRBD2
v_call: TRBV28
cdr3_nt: TGTGCCAGCGGGAGTTTGTTAGGGCGGGGGGGAGAGACCCAGTACTTC
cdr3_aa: CASGSLLGRGGETQYF

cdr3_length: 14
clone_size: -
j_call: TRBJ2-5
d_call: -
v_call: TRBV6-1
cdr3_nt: TGTGCCAGCAGTATTGAGTGGGCCCAAGAGACCCAGTACTTC
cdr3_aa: CASSIEWAQETQYF

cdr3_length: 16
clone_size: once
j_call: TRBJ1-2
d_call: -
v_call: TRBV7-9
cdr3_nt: TGTGCCAGCAGCCCCACAAGGGGCAGGGAAGTCTATGGCTACACCTTC
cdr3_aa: CASSPTRGREVYGYTF

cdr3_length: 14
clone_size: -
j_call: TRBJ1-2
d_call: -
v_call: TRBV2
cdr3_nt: TGTGCCAGCAGCAAGACAGTAACTTCCTATGGCTACACCTTC
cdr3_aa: CASSKTVTSYGYTF

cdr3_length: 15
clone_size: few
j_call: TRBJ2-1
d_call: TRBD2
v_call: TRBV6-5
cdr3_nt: TGTGCCAGCAGTTTGGTCGGGACTATTGGGAATGAGCAGTTCTTC
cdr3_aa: CASSLVGTIGNEQFF

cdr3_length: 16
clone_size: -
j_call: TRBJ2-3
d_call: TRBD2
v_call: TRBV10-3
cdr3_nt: TGTGCCATCCGCGGAGGCGGGGGGCCTAGCACAGATACGCAGTATTTT
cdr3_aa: CAIRGGGGPSTDTQYF

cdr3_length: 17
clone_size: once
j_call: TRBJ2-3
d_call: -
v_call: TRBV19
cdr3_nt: TGTGCCAGTAGTATAGAATCAATGGGGGCAGACACAGATACGCAGTATTTT
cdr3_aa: CASSIESMGADTDTQYF

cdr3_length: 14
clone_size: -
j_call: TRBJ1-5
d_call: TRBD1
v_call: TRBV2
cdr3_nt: TGTGCCAGCAGCGGACAGGGGAGCAATCAGCCCCAGCATTTT
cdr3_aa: CASSGQGSNQPQHF

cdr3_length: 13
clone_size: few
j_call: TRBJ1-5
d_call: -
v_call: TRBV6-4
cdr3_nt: TGTGCCAGCAGTGAGCGAAGCAATCAGCCCCAGCATTTT
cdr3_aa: CASSERSNQPQHF

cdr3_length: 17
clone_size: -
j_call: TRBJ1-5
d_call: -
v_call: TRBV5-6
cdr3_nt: TGTGCCAGCAGCTCGACCCGGGACAACTATAGCAATCAGCCCCAGCATTTT
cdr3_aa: CASSSTRDNYSNQPQHF

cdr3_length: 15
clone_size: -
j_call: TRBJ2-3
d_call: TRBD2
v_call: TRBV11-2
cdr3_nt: TGTGCCAGCAGCCCCCGGGACTACCGCACAGATACGCAGTATTTT
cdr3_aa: CASSPRDYRTDTQYF

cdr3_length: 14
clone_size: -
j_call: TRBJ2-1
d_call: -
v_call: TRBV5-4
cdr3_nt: TGTGCCAGCAGCTTGGAAGTAGCCTACAATGAGCAGTTCTTC
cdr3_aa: CASSLEVAYNEQFF

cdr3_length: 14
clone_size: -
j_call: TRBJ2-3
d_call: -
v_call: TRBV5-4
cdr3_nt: TGTGCCAGCAGCTTGGCAGATTTCACAGATACGCAGTATTTT
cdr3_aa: CASSLADFTDTQYF

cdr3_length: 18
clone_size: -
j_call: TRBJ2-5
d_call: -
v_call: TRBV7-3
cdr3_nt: TGTGCCAGCAGCTTAACAGGCGGGGTTCCACCCGGGAGAGAGACCCAGTACTTC
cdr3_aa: CASSLTGGVPPGRETQYF

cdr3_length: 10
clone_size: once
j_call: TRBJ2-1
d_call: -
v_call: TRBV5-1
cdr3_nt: TGTGGGGCCTCCTACAATGAGCAGTTCTTC
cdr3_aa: CGASYNEQFF

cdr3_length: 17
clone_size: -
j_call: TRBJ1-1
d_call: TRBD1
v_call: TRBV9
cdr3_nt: TGTGCCAGCAGCCCCAAGAGAGGAGGGGGCATGAACACTGAAGCTTTCTTT
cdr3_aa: CASSPKRGGGMNTEAFF

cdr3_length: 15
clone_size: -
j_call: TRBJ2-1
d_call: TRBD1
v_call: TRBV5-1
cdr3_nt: TGCGCCAGCAGCCCCGAGGGACAGGACTACAATGAGCAGTTCTTC
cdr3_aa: CASSPEGQDYNEQFF

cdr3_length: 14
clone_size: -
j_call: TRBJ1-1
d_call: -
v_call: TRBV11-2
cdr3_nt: TGTGCCAGCAGCACGATGACAGTGAACACTGAAGCTTTCTTT
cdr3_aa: CASSTMTVNTEAFF

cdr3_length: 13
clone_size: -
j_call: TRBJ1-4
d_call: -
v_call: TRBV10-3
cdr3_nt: TGTGCCATCAGTGATCACAGGGTCGAAAAACTGTTTTTT
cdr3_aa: CAISDHRVEKLFF

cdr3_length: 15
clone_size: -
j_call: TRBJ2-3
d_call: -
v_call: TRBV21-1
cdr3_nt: TGTGCCAGCGGAGGGACAGGCCGAGGAACAGATACGCAGTATTTT
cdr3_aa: CASGGTGRGTDTQYF

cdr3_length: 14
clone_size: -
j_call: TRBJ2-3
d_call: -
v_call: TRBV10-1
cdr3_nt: TGCGCCAGCTCATTAGGAGGTTCCACAGATACGCAGTATTTT
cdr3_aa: CASSLGGSTDTQYF

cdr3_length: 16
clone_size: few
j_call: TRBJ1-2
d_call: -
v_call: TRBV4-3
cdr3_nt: TGCGCCAGCAGCCCCACTCTGGGAGCAGGCTACTATGGCTACACCTTC
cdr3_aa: CASSPTLGAGYYGYTF

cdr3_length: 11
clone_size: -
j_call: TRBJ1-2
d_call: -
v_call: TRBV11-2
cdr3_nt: TGTGCCAGCCGCCTTGGGGCACGCTACACCTTC
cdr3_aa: CASRLGARYTF

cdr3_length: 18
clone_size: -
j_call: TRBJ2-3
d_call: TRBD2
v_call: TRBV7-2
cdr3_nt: TGTGCCAGCAGCTTAGTGGTCACTAGCGGGGGGCTCCAGGCTACGCAGTATTTT
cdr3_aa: CASSLVVTSGGLQATQYF

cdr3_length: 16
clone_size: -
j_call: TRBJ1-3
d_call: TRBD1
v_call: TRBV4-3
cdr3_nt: TGCGCCAGCAGCCAAGGCTTTAGACAGGGGGAAAACACCATATATTTT
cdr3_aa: CASSQGFRQGENTIYF

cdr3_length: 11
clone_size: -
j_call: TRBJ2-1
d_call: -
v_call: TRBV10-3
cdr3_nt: TGTGCCATCAGTGGGACATTAGAGCAGTTCTTC
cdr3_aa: CAISGTLEQFF

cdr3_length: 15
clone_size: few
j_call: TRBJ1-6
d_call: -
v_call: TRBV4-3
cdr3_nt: TGCGCCAGCAGCCAAGATGGTAGGGGGGGTTCACCCCTCCACTTT
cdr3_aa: CASSQDGRGGSPLHF

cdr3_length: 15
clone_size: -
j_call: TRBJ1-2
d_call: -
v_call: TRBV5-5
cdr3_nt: TGTGCCAGCAGCTCCCTCCCCGACTTGGCCTATGGCTACACCTTC
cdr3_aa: CASSSLPDLAYGYTF

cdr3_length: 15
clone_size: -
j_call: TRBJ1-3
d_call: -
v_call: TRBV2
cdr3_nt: TGTGCCAGCACTCGGGCTCAGGGCTCTGGAAACACCATATATTTT
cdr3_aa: CASTRAQGSGNTIYF

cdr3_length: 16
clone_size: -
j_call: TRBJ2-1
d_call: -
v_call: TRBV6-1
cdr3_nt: TGTGCCAGCAGTGACGTAGGGGCGAGCTCCTACAATGAGCAGTTCTTC
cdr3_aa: CASSDVGASSYNEQFF

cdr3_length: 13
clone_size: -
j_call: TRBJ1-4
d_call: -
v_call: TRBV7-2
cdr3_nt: TGTGCCAGCAGCTTACAACGGAATGAAAAACTGTTTTTT
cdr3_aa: CASSLQRNEKLFF

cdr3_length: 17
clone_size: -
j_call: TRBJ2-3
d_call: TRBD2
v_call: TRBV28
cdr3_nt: TGTGCCAGCAGTTTCCCGTTAGGACTAGCGGGGGGGGATACGCAGTATTTT
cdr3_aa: CASSFPLGLAGGDTQYF

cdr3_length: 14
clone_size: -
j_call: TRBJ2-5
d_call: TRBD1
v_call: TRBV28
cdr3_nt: TGTGCCAGCAGTTTAGTACAGGGGGTAAAGACCCAGTACTTC
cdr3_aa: CASSLVQGVKTQYF